This T cell receptor beta chain appears in the sequencing data of a study of blood T cells in healthy people across ages. This clonotype was seen only a few times. What it binds is unknown. Study conclusions and caveats: Both higher diversity and more naive CD4+ cells marked long-lived donors when set against aged donors.

Primed by a sample-barcoded 5' primer and a J-beta primer mix, a second PCR proceeded for about 6 to 12 cycles. In TCRdb, the 5' RACE reads were re-called with MiXCR into one record per CDR3 protein. This sample yields about 1,600,000 distinct CDR3 sequences, of which 42% are seen a single time; roughly 8.2% belongs to the top ten. Ten milliliters of peripheral blood were drawn from each donor into EDTA-treated tubes. The sample comprised blood. The source of this sequence is a woman between 18 and 30 years old in good health.

The CDR3 coding sequence is TGCAGTGCGTTCGCGGCGCCCTCCTACGAGCAGTACTTC. Translation: CSAFAAPSYEQYF. The rearrangement uses TRBV20-1 and TRBJ2-7, with D hard to call. Trimming removed 6 bases from V and 0 bases from J, with 12 bases in between. The CDR3 has 13 residues. Germline V lookup: CDR1 DFQATT, CDR2 SNEGSKA (reference sequence).